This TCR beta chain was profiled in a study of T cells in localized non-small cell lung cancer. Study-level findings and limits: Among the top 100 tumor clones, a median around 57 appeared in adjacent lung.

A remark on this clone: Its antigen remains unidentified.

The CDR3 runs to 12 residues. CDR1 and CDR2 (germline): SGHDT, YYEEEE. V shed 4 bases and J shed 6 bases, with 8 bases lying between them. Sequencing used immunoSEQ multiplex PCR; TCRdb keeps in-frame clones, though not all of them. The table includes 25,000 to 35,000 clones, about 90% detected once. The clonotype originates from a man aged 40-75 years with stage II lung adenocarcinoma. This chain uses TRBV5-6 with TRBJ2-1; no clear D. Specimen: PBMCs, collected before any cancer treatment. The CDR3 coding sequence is TGTGCCAGCAGCGTGGTACTCAATGAGCAGTTCTTC. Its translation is CASSVVLNEQFF.